This T cell receptor (beta chain) originates from a study of glioma-infiltrating T cells. Using RNA template, CDR3s of TCR alpha and beta were amplified with iRepertoire arm-PCR. For one-step reverse transcription and amplification, roughly 85-450 ng of tissue mRNA or PBMC total RNA was used. TCRdb re-analysed the multiplex PCR reads in MiXCR, keeping a single row per CDR3 protein. The sample lists roughly 100,000 distinct CDR3 sequences, around 31% occurring once. Notes on the study in general: Very few CDR3 sequences were shared between tissue and blood. Above-expected tissue-blood divergence occurred in all gliomas, most in low-grade ones.

A remark on this clonotype: Its antigen is as yet unknown. Just one base apart from a much larger clone, this may be a read error.

The TCR sequence derives from a human donor with low-grade glioma or glioblastoma, undergoing nonglioma brain surgery, or in good health (not recorded which). Sequencing was done on a sample of glioma tissue, nonneoplastic brain tissue, or PBMCs (not recorded which).

CDR3 protein: CATSRDNGERLFF. CDR3 nucleotides: TGTGCCACCAGCAGAGATAACGGGGAAAGACTGTTTTTT. The chain is built from TRBV15 and TRBJ1-4, with no clear D. The CDR3 consists of 13 residues. Looked up from germline, CDR1 is LNHNV and CDR2 is YYDKDF (reference sequence).